A selection of T cell receptor beta chains follows, all from one sample in a study of T cells in tuberculosis. Method: immunoSEQ multiplex PCR; TCRdb's copy keeps in-frame clones and lacks some. The top ten clones hold roughly 6.6% of a sample with 29,000 or so clones, roughly 94% of them seen once. Sequencing used PBMCs, obtained at tuberculosis diagnosis. The receptors were gathered from an adult with tuberculosis. Each CDR3 is given with its conserved first and last residue. Fields, in order: V gene, J gene, CDR3 protein.

>TRBV19|TRBJ2-1
CASTRTGTTYNEQFF
>TRBV19|TRBJ1-5
CASSQQGVWGNQPQHF
>TRBV7-6|TRBJ2-2
CASSSTGVNTGELFF
>TRBV7-9|TRBJ2-2
CASSLAQNTGELFF
>TRBV18|TRBJ1-1
CASSPLRDTEAFF
>TRBV6-5|TRBJ2-7
CASSYSGQNTYEQYF
>TRBV11-2|TRBJ2-5
CASSGPGGLYQETQYF
>TRBV6-6|TRBJ1-1
CASSDGQPNTEAFF
>TRBV20-1|TRBJ2-1
CSAHHGEQFF
>TRBV2|TRBJ1-2
CASRPTGTGGGGYTF
>TRBV2|TRBJ2-6
CASSLQDSGANVLTF
>TRBV28|TRBJ2-1
CASTVPAGYNEQFF
>TRBV19|TRBJ2-2
CASSKEYRTYTGELFF
>TRBV14|TRBJ2-1
CASSQYGGEQFF
>TRBV6-1|TRBJ1-3
CASSELRGSGNTIYF
>TRBV19|TRBJ1-4
CASSVSAGQGHEKLFF
>TRBV6-5|TRBJ1-2
CASQLSPGQGYGYTF
>TRBV6-6|TRBJ1-5
CASRGGLSNQPQHF
>TRBV13|TRBJ1-1
CASSPEGTANTEAFF
>TRBV9|TRBJ1-3
CASSERDRPLFTIYF
>TRBV5-1|TRBJ2-3
CASSKIRVTGTDTQYF
>TRBV2|TRBJ1-5
CASSAGTVSNQPQHF
>TRBV2|TRBJ1-1
CASGSTGLDTEAFF
>TRBV6-5|TRBJ2-5
CASTGDLETQYF
>TRBV19|TRBJ2-7
CASSVSGTGGYEQYF
>TRBV9|TRBJ1-3
CASSTRQGGSSGNTIYF
>TRBV7-8|TRBJ2-7
CASSPAYEQYF